The rows below give T cell receptor beta chains drawn from one sample of a study of PD-1 blockade in classical Hodgkin lymphoma. Assay used: immunoSEQ multiplex PCR; TCRdb lists only in-frame clones, some missing. The sample shows tens of thousands of clones, around two thirds of them seen only once. The sequencing here drew on peripheral blood mononuclear cells (PBMCs), taken before the fourth cycle of nivolumab. Every receptor here comes from a human donor with classical Hodgkin lymphoma. The CDR3 runs from the conserved cysteine through the conserved F or W. Each record gives: clone size, V gene, J gene, D gene, CDR3 DNA, CDR3 protein. A D gene is named only where the DNA matches it firmly. Size tells how often a clone was seen (once, few, many) or the class of an expanded clone, and some rows leave it out.

size: -
V: TRBV11-2
J: TRBJ1-1
D: -
DNA: TGTGCCAGCAGCCAAGACAACACTGAAGCTTTCTTT
CDR3: CASSQDNTEAFF

size: -
V: TRBV10-3
J: TRBJ2-5
D: TRBD2
DNA: TGTGCCATCAGTCGCGGGGGTCTAGAGACCCAGTACTTC
CDR3: CAISRGGLETQYF

size: few
V: TRBV7-6
J: TRBJ2-5
D: TRBD2
DNA: TGTGCCAGCAGCCCCGACCCCCGGGGCCTAGCGGGGGGCGAGGAAGAGACCCAGTACTTC
CDR3: CASSPDPRGLAGGEEETQYF

size: -
V: TRBV27
J: TRBJ1-2
D: TRBD1
DNA: TGTGCCAGCAGTTTATTTACAGGGGGCAGCTATGGCTACACCTTC
CDR3: CASSLFTGGSYGYTF

size: many
V: TRBV4-3
J: TRBJ1-1
D: -
DNA: TGCGCCAGCAGCCAAGCACGGGGGACCACTGAAGCTTTCTTT
CDR3: CASSQARGTTEAFF

size: -
V: TRBV5-3
J: TRBJ2-5
D: TRBD1
DNA: TGTGCCAGAAAAGGGTACAGGGGCCAAGAGACCCAGTACTTC
CDR3: CARKGYRGQETQYF

size: -
V: TRBV5-1
J: TRBJ1-2
D: -
DNA: TGCGCCAGCAGCTTGGTATCACCAGGCAAGACCTATGGCTACACCTTC
CDR3: CASSLVSPGKTYGYTF

size: -
V: TRBV4-3
J: TRBJ2-7
D: -
DNA: TGCGCCAGCAGCCTCGAGGAGGGGGCTCCCTACGAGCAGTACTTC
CDR3: CASSLEEGAPYEQYF

size: -
V: TRBV6-4
J: TRBJ2-3
D: -
DNA: TGTGCCAGCAGTGGCGGGAGCACAGATACGCAGTATTTT
CDR3: CASSGGSTDTQYF

size: -
V: TRBV2
J: TRBJ1-1
D: TRBD1
DNA: TGTGCAACAGGGGTAGCTTTCTTT
CDR3: CATGVAFF

size: once
V: TRBV11-3
J: TRBJ1-1
D: -
DNA: TGTGCCAGCAGCTTAGGTGGGGGAGACACTGAAGCCTTCTTT
CDR3: CASSLGGGDTEAFF

size: -
V: TRBV6-1
J: TRBJ2-3
D: TRBD2
DNA: TGTGCCGGGCGACTAGCGGGGACTAGCACAGATACGCAGTATTTT
CDR3: CAGRLAGTSTDTQYF

size: -
V: TRBV13
J: TRBJ2-1
D: -
DNA: TGTGCCGCAGGGGACCAGGCCAATGAGCAGTTCTTC
CDR3: CAAGDQANEQFF

size: -
V: TRBV28
J: TRBJ2-5
D: -
DNA: TGTGCCAGCAGTTTGCGGGCCACAGAGTCGGAACAAGAGACCCAGTACTTC
CDR3: CASSLRATESEQETQYF

size: -
V: TRBV10-3
J: TRBJ2-7
D: TRBD2
DNA: TGTGCCATCAGTCGACTAGCGGGGGACCAAGAGGAGTACTTC
CDR3: CAISRLAGDQEEYF

size: -
V: TRBV18
J: TRBJ1-4
D: -
DNA: TGTGCCAGCTCAGAACAGGGAGATGAAAAACTGTTTTTT
CDR3: CASSEQGDEKLFF

size: -
V: TRBV10-3
J: TRBJ1-1
D: -
DNA: TGTGCCATCAGCATCTATCCGGGGGGCACTGAAGCTTTCTTT
CDR3: CAISIYPGGTEAFF

size: -
V: TRBV19
J: TRBJ1-2
D: -
DNA: TGTGCCAGTGTGGAGGGATCCCATGGCTACACCTTC
CDR3: CASVEGSHGYTF

size: -
V: TRBV11-2
J: TRBJ2-7
D: TRBD1
DNA: TGTGCCAGCAGCGCATTGGACAGGGGTGACTACGAGCAGTACTTC
CDR3: CASSALDRGDYEQYF

size: -
V: TRBV7-9
J: TRBJ2-7
D: -
DNA: TGTGCCAGCAGCACTACAGTGGACGGGTCCTACGAGCAGTACTTC
CDR3: CASSTTVDGSYEQYF

size: -
V: TRBV7-9
J: TRBJ2-2
D: -
DNA: TGTGCCAGTAGCTTTAAAGGGGACACCGGGGAGCTGTTTTTT
CDR3: CASSFKGDTGELFF

size: -
V: TRBV6-4
J: TRBJ1-1
D: -
DNA: TGTGCCAGCAGTGGGGAACAGGACACTGAAGCTTTCTTT
CDR3: CASSGEQDTEAFF

size: -
V: TRBV2
J: TRBJ2-7
D: TRBD2
DNA: TGTGCCAGCAGTCCGGGACTAGCGGGTAGGAGATACGAGCAGTACTTC
CDR3: CASSPGLAGRRYEQYF

size: -
V: TRBV7-6
J: TRBJ2-7
D: TRBD2
DNA: TGTGCCAGCAGCTCACCCGGACTAGCCTACGAGCAGTACTTC
CDR3: CASSSPGLAYEQYF

size: -
V: TRBV11-2
J: TRBJ2-5
D: -
DNA: TGTGCCAGCAGCTTATATGTTACCCAAGAGACCCAGTACTTC
CDR3: CASSLYVTQETQYF

size: -
V: TRBV6-1
J: TRBJ2-1
D: TRBD2
DNA: TGTGCCAGCGGGAGGGAGCGGGGTTACAATGAGCAGTTCTTC
CDR3: CASGRERGYNEQFF

size: -
V: TRBV4-2
J: TRBJ1-5
D: -
DNA: TGTGCCAGCAGCCAAGAGTGGGAGCAGCCCCAGCATTTT
CDR3: CASSQEWEQPQHF

size: -
V: TRBV9
J: TRBJ2-5
D: -
DNA: TGTGCCAGCAGTAAACAGGGAATCCTAGGAGAGACCCAGTACTTC
CDR3: CASSKQGILGETQYF

size: few
V: TRBV11-2
J: TRBJ2-7
D: -
DNA: TGTGCCAGCAGCTTAGAGGTGGGCAGCCACTCCTACGAGCAGTACTTC
CDR3: CASSLEVGSHSYEQYF

size: -
V: TRBV1
J: TRBJ2-1
D: -
DNA: TGCACCAGCAGCCCGGGACTAGCCTCCTACAATGAGCAGTTCTTC
CDR3: CTSSPGLASYNEQFF

size: -
V: TRBV5-4
J: TRBJ2-7
D: TRBD1
DNA: TGTGCCAGCAGCTTGGTAGGGGGCGGTCATCCCCTCTACGAGCAGTACTTC
CDR3: CASSLVGGGHPLYEQYF

size: -
V: TRBV20-1
J: TRBJ2-1
D: -
DNA: TGCAGTGCTCTCTACAATGAGCAGTTCTTC
CDR3: CSALYNEQFF

size: -
V: TRBV6-5
J: TRBJ2-7
D: -
DNA: TGTGCCAGCAGTTACACAGGCGGCTCCTACGAGCAGTACTTC
CDR3: CASSYTGGSYEQYF